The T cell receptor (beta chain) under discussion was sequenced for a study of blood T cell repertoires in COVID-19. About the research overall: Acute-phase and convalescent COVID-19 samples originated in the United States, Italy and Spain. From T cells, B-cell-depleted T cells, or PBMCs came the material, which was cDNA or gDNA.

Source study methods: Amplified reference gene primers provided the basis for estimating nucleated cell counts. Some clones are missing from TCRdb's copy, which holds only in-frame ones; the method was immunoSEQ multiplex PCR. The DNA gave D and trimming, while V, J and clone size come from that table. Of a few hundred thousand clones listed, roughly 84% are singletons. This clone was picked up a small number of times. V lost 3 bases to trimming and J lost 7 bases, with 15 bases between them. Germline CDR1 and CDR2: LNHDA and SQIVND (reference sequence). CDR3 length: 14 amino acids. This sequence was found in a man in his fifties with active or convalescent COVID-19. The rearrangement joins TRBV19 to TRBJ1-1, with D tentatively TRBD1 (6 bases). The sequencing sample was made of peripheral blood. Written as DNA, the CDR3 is TGTGCCAGTAGTATTGGACAGTCTGTAAGTGAAGCTTTCTTT. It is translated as CASSIGQSVSEAFF.